These T cell receptor beta chains were read from a single sample in a study of T-cell reconstitution after alpha-beta-depleted transplantation in children. TCRdb called the PCR reads again in MiXCR, with one record for every CDR3 protein. The table includes hundreds of thousands of distinct CDR3 sequences, under 15% detected once. Source: PBMCs, mostly from graft donor cells, taken 360 days after TCRalphabeta/CD19-depleted stem cell transplant. The receptor source for this set is a male patient younger than 18 who had a stem cell transplant for acute myeloid leukemia, so the T cells may come from the graft donor. Both conserved end residues are part of each CDR3. A D gene is named only where the DNA matches it firmly. Where a row states a size, it is once, few, many or the class of an expanded clone; other rows omit it.

clone size,V gene,D gene,J gene,CDR3 protein,CDR3 DNA
many,TRBV9,-,TRBJ2-2,CASSVASLRQKNTGELFF,TGTGCCAGCAGCGTAGCTAGCCTTCGACAGAAGAACACCGGGGAGCTGTTTTTT
-,TRBV29-1,TRBD1,TRBJ2-1,CSGTPGDRQFF,TGCAGCGGAACCCCCGGGGACAGGCAGTTCTTC
-,TRBV9,TRBD2,TRBJ2-7,CASSVSGTSGKYEQYF,TGTGCCAGCAGCGTATCCGGGACTAGCGGGAAGTACGAGCAGTACTTC
many,TRBV2,-,TRBJ2-7,CASSGDSYEQYF,TGTGCCAGCAGTGGGGATTCCTACGAGCAGTACTTC
few,TRBV3-1,-,TRBJ2-5,CASSQDWVHPRETQYF,TGTGCCAGCAGCCAAGATTGGGTCCACCCGAGGGAGACCCAGTACTTC
few,TRBV7-8,TRBD2,TRBJ2-1,CASSPRGLGGNEQFF,TGTGCCAGCAGCCCCCGGGGACTAGGGGGCAATGAGCAGTTCTTC
-,TRBV20-1,-,TRBJ2-2,CSAPSLGRNTGELFF,TGCAGTGCTCCCTCCTTAGGGAGGAACACCGGGGAGCTGTTTTTT
-,TRBV2,TRBD2,TRBJ2-7,CASREHRLAKTYEQYF,TGTGCCAGCAGAGAACACCGACTAGCGAAAACCTACGAGCAGTACTTC
-,TRBV7-2,-,TRBJ2-7,CASSRGFRTYHEQYF,TGTGCCAGCAGCCGCGGTTTCCGGACATACCACGAGCAGTACTTC
-,TRBV5-5,-,TRBJ2-1,CASSLSGYEQFF,TGTGCCAGCAGCTTGTCTGGGTATGAGCAGTTCTTC
-,TRBV4-3,TRBD2,TRBJ2-1,CASSQGPGLAQFF,TGCGCCAGCAGCCAAGGGCCCGGACTAGCGCAGTTCTTC